This is a list of T cell receptor beta chains from one sample in a study of CD8 T cells in ankylosing spondylitis. A single record per CDR3 protein comes from TCRdb applying MiXCR to the 5' RACE reads. This table has about 450,000 distinct CDR3 sequences, around 26% appearing once. Material for sequencing was blood, either unsorted or a sorted T cell fraction (not recorded which). These receptors originate from a male donor with ankylosing spondylitis. The CDR3 runs from the conserved cysteine through the conserved F or W. D genes are given only for firm matches. Clone size, where shown, is once, few, many, or a class for clones that have expanded.

V gene: TRBV3-1
clone size: -
D gene: -
J gene: TRBJ1-6
CDR3 DNA: TGTGCCAGCAGCCAAGGTCCTGACTCCTATAATTCACCCCTCCACTTT
CDR3 protein: CASSQGPDSYNSPLHF

V gene: TRBV18
clone size: -
D gene: -
J gene: TRBJ1-2
CDR3 DNA: TGTGCCAGCTCACCAAGTTGGCAAGGGTTTGGCTACACCTTC
CDR3 protein: CASSPSWQGFGYTF

V gene: TRBV7-9
clone size: -
D gene: -
J gene: TRBJ1-1
CDR3 DNA: TGTGCCAGCAGAGAGGGGGAGGGGAACACTGAAGCTTTCTTT
CDR3 protein: CASREGEGNTEAFF

V gene: TRBV5-1
clone size: few
D gene: -
J gene: TRBJ1-1
CDR3 DNA: TGCGCCAGCAGCTCCTTGAGGGGGAACACTGAAGCTTTCTTT
CDR3 protein: CASSSLRGNTEAFF

V gene: TRBV11-2
clone size: -
D gene: -
J gene: TRBJ1-1
CDR3 DNA: TGTGCCAGCCGCCTAGGGGGGAGGAACACTGAAGCTTTCTTT
CDR3 protein: CASRLGGRNTEAFF

V gene: TRBV20-1
clone size: -
D gene: TRBD2
J gene: TRBJ2-3
CDR3 DNA: TGCAGTGCTCCTCCGGGACTAGACACAGATACGCAGTATTTT
CDR3 protein: CSAPPGLDTDTQYF

V gene: TRBV7-2
clone size: once
D gene: -
J gene: TRBJ2-3
CDR3 DNA: TGTGCCAGCAGCTTATTTTTGTGGGATGGGACAGATACGCAGTATTTT
CDR3 protein: CASSLFLWDGTDTQYF

V gene: TRBV10-3
clone size: -
D gene: TRBD1
J gene: TRBJ1-2
CDR3 DNA: TGTGCCATCAGTGAGGGACAGGGGTATGGCTACACCTTC
CDR3 protein: CAISEGQGYGYTF

V gene: TRBV12-3/TRBV12-4
clone size: many
D gene: -
J gene: TRBJ1-1
CDR3 DNA: TGTGCCAGCAGCCCCGAGGGTAGGAACACTGAAGCTTTCTTT
CDR3 protein: CASSPEGRNTEAFF

V gene: TRBV19
clone size: -
D gene: TRBD2
J gene: TRBJ2-1
CDR3 DNA: TGTGCCACCCAGTCTAGCGGGAGGAGGTACAATGAGCAGTTCTTC
CDR3 protein: CATQSSGRRYNEQFF

V gene: TRBV7-2
clone size: -
D gene: -
J gene: TRBJ2-2
CDR3 DNA: TGTGCCAGCAGTTTTCATTCGGGACGGAACACCGGGGAGCTGTTTTTT
CDR3 protein: CASSFHSGRNTGELFF

V gene: TRBV15
clone size: few
D gene: TRBD2
J gene: TRBJ2-3
CDR3 DNA: TGTGCCACCAGCAGGTTAGCGGGACCTTCGGATACGCAGTATTTT
CDR3 protein: CATSRLAGPSDTQYF

V gene: TRBV5-1
clone size: -
D gene: TRBD1
J gene: TRBJ2-1
CDR3 DNA: TGCGCCAGCAGCAAAGGACAGGGGGGGAACAATGAGCAGTTCTTC
CDR3 protein: CASSKGQGGNNEQFF

V gene: TRBV27
clone size: once
D gene: -
J gene: TRBJ2-1
CDR3 DNA: TGTGCCAGCAGTTTGGTCGGGTTGGATACCCACAATGAGCAGTTCTTC
CDR3 protein: CASSLVGLDTHNEQFF

V gene: TRBV5-1
clone size: -
D gene: -
J gene: TRBJ1-1
CDR3 DNA: TGCGCCAGCAGCTTGGAACCGCAACCTAACACTGAAGCTTTCTTT
CDR3 protein: CASSLEPQPNTEAFF

V gene: TRBV20-1
clone size: few
D gene: -
J gene: TRBJ1-4
CDR3 DNA: TGCAGTGCTAGAGGCGGTGAAAAACTGTTTTTT
CDR3 protein: CSARGGEKLFF

V gene: TRBV5-1
clone size: -
D gene: -
J gene: TRBJ1-1
CDR3 DNA: TGCGCCAGCAGCTCCCCCCGGGGGCGCAACACTGAAGCTTTCTTT
CDR3 protein: CASSSPRGRNTEAFF

V gene: TRBV29-1
clone size: few
D gene: -
J gene: TRBJ1-1
CDR3 DNA: TGCAGCGTTGCTATGGGGGGCGAAACTGAAGCTTTCTTT
CDR3 protein: CSVAMGGETEAFF

V gene: TRBV6-2/TRBV6-3
clone size: -
D gene: -
J gene: TRBJ1-5
CDR3 DNA: TGTGCCAGCAGTTACTCGGGAAGCAATCAGCCCCAGCATTTT
CDR3 protein: CASSYSGSNQPQHF

V gene: TRBV7-2
clone size: many
D gene: -
J gene: TRBJ2-7
CDR3 DNA: TGTGCCAGCAGCTTTGTAGGGAGCTCCTACGAGCAGTACTTC
CDR3 protein: CASSFVGSSYEQYF

V gene: TRBV7-2
clone size: -
D gene: TRBD2
J gene: TRBJ2-2
CDR3 DNA: TGTGCCAGCAGCCGACTAGCGGGAGTTCCCGGGGAGCTGTTTTTT
CDR3 protein: CASSRLAGVPGELFF

V gene: TRBV5-1
clone size: many
D gene: -
J gene: TRBJ1-4
CDR3 DNA: TGCGCCAGCAGCTTACAGGGAAAGGGTGAAAAACTGTTTTTT
CDR3 protein: CASSLQGKGEKLFF

V gene: TRBV3-1
clone size: -
D gene: -
J gene: TRBJ1-5
CDR3 DNA: TGTGCCAGCAGCCAAAATGGGGGGGGCAATCAGCCCCAGCATTTT
CDR3 protein: CASSQNGGGNQPQHF

V gene: TRBV21-1
clone size: -
D gene: -
J gene: TRBJ1-3
CDR3 DNA: TGTGCCAGCAGCAAAGCTCACGTTCCCTCTGGAAACACCATATATTTT
CDR3 protein: CASSKAHVPSGNTIYF

V gene: TRBV3-1
clone size: -
D gene: -
J gene: TRBJ1-2
CDR3 DNA: TGTGCCAGCAGTGTCGGGGGGGCCTATGGCTACACCTTC
CDR3 protein: CASSVGGAYGYTF

V gene: TRBV7-7
clone size: few
D gene: TRBD2
J gene: TRBJ2-1
CDR3 DNA: TGTGCCAGCAGCTTAGGCGGGGGTCGTTACAATGAGCAGTTCTTC
CDR3 protein: CASSLGGGRYNEQFF

V gene: TRBV27
clone size: few
D gene: -
J gene: TRBJ1-5
CDR3 DNA: TGTGCCAGCAGTCGCCCAGGGTGGCCCCAGCATTTT
CDR3 protein: CASSRPGWPQHF

V gene: TRBV5-1
clone size: many
D gene: TRBD2
J gene: TRBJ2-1
CDR3 DNA: TGCGCCAGCAGCTTGGGGCCTAGCGGGAGCTCCTACAATGAGCAGTTCTTC
CDR3 protein: CASSLGPSGSSYNEQFF

V gene: TRBV7-8
clone size: -
D gene: TRBD1
J gene: TRBJ1-2
CDR3 DNA: TGTGCCAGCAGCTTAGCGACCGGGACAGACTATGGCTACACCTTC
CDR3 protein: CASSLATGTDYGYTF

V gene: TRBV9
clone size: -
D gene: -
J gene: TRBJ2-2
CDR3 DNA: TGTGCCAGCAGTTTCATGGTGGGCGGGGAGCTGTTTTTT
CDR3 protein: CASSFMVGGELFF

V gene: TRBV5-1
clone size: few
D gene: -
J gene: TRBJ2-1
CDR3 DNA: TGCGCCAGCAGCCCCGGGTCTCGCTACAATGAGCAGTTCTTC
CDR3 protein: CASSPGSRYNEQFF

V gene: TRBV7-2
clone size: -
D gene: -
J gene: TRBJ2-7
CDR3 DNA: TGTGCCAGCAGCTTAAGTACTGTCTCCTACGAGCAGTACTTC
CDR3 protein: CASSLSTVSYEQYF

V gene: TRBV30
clone size: once
D gene: -
J gene: TRBJ2-7
CDR3 DNA: TGTGCCTGGAGGGCGGGACGCTACGAGCAGTACTTC
CDR3 protein: CAWRAGRYEQYF

V gene: TRBV20-1
clone size: -
D gene: -
J gene: TRBJ2-7
CDR3 DNA: TGCAGTGCTAGAGATCGCGAAGGGTTCCACGAGCAGTACTTC
CDR3 protein: CSARDREGFHEQYF

V gene: TRBV10-3
clone size: -
D gene: TRBD2
J gene: TRBJ2-1
CDR3 DNA: TGTGCCATCAGTGAGTCACCGACTAGCGGGAAAGGTGGTGAGCAGTTCTTC
CDR3 protein: CAISESPTSGKGGEQFF

V gene: TRBV15
clone size: -
D gene: TRBD2
J gene: TRBJ2-3
CDR3 DNA: TGTGCCACCAGATGGGGACTAGACACAGATACGCAGTATTTT
CDR3 protein: CATRWGLDTDTQYF

V gene: TRBV21-1
clone size: many
D gene: -
J gene: TRBJ2-1
CDR3 DNA: TGTGCCAGCAGCCCTGCCAGGGCAAGCAACTCCTACAATGAGCAGTTCTTC
CDR3 protein: CASSPARASNSYNEQFF

V gene: TRBV20-1
clone size: few
D gene: TRBD1
J gene: TRBJ1-1
CDR3 DNA: TGCAGTGCTAGGTCATTTCGACAGGGGCCGAACACTGAAGCTTTCTTT
CDR3 protein: CSARSFRQGPNTEAFF

V gene: TRBV20-1
clone size: few
D gene: -
J gene: TRBJ1-5
CDR3 DNA: TGCAGTGCTAGAGCCGGTTCCTCGGGGACCCAGCATTTT
CDR3 protein: CSARAGSSGTQHF

V gene: TRBV7-2
clone size: -
D gene: -
J gene: TRBJ1-2
CDR3 DNA: TGTGCCAGCAGCTTCAGAGGGGTCCGTGGCTACACCTTC
CDR3 protein: CASSFRGVRGYTF

V gene: TRBV18
clone size: -
D gene: -
J gene: TRBJ2-2
CDR3 DNA: TGTGCCAGCTCACCGTCCCAGCCGTCGAACACCGGGGAGCTGTTTTTT
CDR3 protein: CASSPSQPSNTGELFF

V gene: TRBV4-2
clone size: few
D gene: -
J gene: TRBJ2-1
CDR3 DNA: TGTGCCAGCAGCCACGGCCGGGCTAGGTCCTACAATGAGCAGTTCTTC
CDR3 protein: CASSHGRARSYNEQFF

V gene: TRBV29-1
clone size: -
D gene: -
J gene: TRBJ1-1
CDR3 DNA: TGCAGCGTTGAAATCATAATGAACACTGAAGCTTTCTTT
CDR3 protein: CSVEIIMNTEAFF

V gene: TRBV7-8
clone size: -
D gene: -
J gene: TRBJ1-5
CDR3 DNA: TGTGCCAGCAGCTTATCCAGGCCCGCTGGTCAGCCCCAGCATTTT
CDR3 protein: CASSLSRPAGQPQHF